This TCR beta chain is drawn from a study of blood T cell repertoires in COVID-19. For the study at large: Samples taken during acute and convalescent COVID-19 were collected in the United States, Italy and Spain. In each case, the material was cDNA or gDNA derived from T cells, B-cell-depleted T cells, or PBMCs.

About this clone itself: Other DNA variants within this sample encode the same CDR3.

Per the study methods: Using reference gene primer amplification, nucleated cell counts were estimated. Libraries were prepared by immunoSEQ multiplex PCR; TCRdb keeps only in-frame clonotypes and omits some of them. V and J calls and clone size are copied from that table; D and trimming were computed from the DNA. The data contain 28,000 or so clones, around 89% of them singletons. Trimming took off 1 base at V and 1 base at J, with 4 bases between the two ends. CDR3 size: 13 residues. Germline loops: CDR1 SGHTA, CDR2 FQGTGA. V and J are TRBV7-3 and TRBJ1-1; D is unclear. Specimen: peripheral blood. The sequence came from a man in his sixties or seventies with acute or convalescent COVID-19. The CDR3 spells CASSLRGNTEAFF. The DNA of the CDR3 is TGTGCCAGCAGCTTAAGAGGGAACACTGAAGCTTTCTTT.